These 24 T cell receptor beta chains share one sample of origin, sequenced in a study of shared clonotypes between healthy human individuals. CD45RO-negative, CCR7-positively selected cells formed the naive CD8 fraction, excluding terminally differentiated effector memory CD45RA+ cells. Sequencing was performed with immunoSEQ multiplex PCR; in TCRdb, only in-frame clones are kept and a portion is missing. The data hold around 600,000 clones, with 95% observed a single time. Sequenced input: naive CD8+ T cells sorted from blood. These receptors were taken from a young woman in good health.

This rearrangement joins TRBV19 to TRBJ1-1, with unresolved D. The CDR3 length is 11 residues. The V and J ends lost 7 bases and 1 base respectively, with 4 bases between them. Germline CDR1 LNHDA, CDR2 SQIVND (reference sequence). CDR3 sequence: CASNENTEAFF. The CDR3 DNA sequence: TGTGCCAGTAATGAGAACACTGAAGCTTTCTTT.

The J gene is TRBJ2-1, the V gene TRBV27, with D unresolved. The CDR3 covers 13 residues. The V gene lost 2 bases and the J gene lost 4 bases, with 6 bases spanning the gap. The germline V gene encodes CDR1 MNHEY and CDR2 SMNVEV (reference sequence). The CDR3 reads CASSLTRYNEQFF. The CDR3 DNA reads TGTGCCAGCAGTTTAACCAGATACAATGAGCAGTTCTTC.

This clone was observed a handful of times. CDR3 sequence reads: CASSWDRSYEQYF. The CDR3 nucleotides are TGTGCCAGTAGCTGGGACAGGTCCTACGAGCAGTACTTC. The chain combines TRBV19 with TRBJ2-7, with TRBD1 matching over 8 bases. V lost 6 bases to trimming and J lost 1 base; unmatched junction nucleotides: 2. CDR3 size: 13 residues. Germline lookup yields CDR1 LNHDA and CDR2 SQIVND (reference sequence).

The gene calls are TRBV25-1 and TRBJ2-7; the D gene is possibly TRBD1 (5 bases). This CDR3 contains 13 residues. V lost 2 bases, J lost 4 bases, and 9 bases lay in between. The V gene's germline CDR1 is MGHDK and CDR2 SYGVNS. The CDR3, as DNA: TGTGCCAGCAGTGAAGGAAGGGGATACGAGCAGTACTTC. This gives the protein CASSEGRGYEQYF.

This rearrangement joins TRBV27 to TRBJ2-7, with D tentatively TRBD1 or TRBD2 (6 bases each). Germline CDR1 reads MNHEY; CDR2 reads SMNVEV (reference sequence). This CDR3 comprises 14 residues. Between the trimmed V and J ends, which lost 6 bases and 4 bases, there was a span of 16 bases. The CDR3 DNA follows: TGTGCCAGCAGCCTCTTCGGGGGCGGGTACGAGCAGTACTTC. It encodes CASSLFGGGYEQYF.

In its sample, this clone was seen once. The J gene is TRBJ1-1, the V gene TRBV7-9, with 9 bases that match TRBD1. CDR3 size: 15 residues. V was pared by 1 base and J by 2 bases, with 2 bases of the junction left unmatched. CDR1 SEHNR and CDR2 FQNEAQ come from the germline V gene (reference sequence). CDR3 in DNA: TGTGCCAGCAGCTTAGGACAGGGGGTTAACACTGAAGCTTTCTTT. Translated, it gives CASSLGQGVNTEAFF.

CDR3 sequence reads: CASSDLRTDTQYF. Here the CDR3 DNA reads TGCGCCAGCAGTGACTTACGCACAGATACGCAGTATTTT. This rearrangement joins TRBV10-1 to TRBJ2-3, with D unresolved. V lost 3 bases and J lost 1, with 5 bases in between. This CDR3 is 13 amino acids long. Germline CDR1 reads WNHNN; CDR2 reads SYGVQD (reference sequence).

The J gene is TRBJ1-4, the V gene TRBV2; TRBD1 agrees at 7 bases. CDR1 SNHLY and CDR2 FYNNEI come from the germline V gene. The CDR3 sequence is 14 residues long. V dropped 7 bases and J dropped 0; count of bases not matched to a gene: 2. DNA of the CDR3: TGTGCCAGCACCGGGACAGCAACTAATGAAAAACTGTTTTTT. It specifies CASTGTATNEKLFF.

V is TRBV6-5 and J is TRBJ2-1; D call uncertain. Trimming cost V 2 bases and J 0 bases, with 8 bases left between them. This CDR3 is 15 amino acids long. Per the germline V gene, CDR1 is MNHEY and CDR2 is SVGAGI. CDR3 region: CASSYGHHSYNEQFF. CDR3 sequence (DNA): TGTGCCAGCAGTTACGGGCACCACTCCTACAATGAGCAGTTCTTC.

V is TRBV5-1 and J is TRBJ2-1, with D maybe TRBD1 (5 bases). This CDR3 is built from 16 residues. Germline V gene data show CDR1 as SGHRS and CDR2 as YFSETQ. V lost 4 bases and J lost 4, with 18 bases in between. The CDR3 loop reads CASSPWVDNGYNEQFF. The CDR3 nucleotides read TGCGCCAGCAGCCCCTGGGTGGACAACGGATACAATGAGCAGTTCTTC.

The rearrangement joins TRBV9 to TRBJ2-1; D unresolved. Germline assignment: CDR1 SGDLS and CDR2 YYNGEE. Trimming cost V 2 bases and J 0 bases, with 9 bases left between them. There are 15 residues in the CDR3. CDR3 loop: CASSVFKNSYNEQFF. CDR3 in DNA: TGTGCCAGCAGCGTCTTTAAGAACTCCTACAATGAGCAGTTCTTC. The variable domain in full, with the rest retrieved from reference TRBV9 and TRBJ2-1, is DSGVTQTPKHLITATGQRVTLRCSPRSGDLSVYWYQQSLDQGLQFLIQYYNGEERAKGNILERFSAQQFPDLHSELNLSSLELGDSALYFCASSVFKNSYNEQFFGPGTRLTVL.

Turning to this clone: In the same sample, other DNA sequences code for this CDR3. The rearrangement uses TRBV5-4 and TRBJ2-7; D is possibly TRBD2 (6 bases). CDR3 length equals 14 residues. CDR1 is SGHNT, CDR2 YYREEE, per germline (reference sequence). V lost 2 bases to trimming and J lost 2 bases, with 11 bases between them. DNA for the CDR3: TGTGCCAGCAGCTTAGGAGGGTCCCCCTACGAGCAGTACTTC. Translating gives CASSLGGSPYEQYF.

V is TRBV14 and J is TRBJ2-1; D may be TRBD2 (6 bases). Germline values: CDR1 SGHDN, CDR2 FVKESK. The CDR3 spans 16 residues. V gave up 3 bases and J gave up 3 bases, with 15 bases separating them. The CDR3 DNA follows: TGTGCCAGCAGCCATACCGAGCGGGTAGGCTACAATGAGCAGTTCTTC. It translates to CASSHTERVGYNEQFF.

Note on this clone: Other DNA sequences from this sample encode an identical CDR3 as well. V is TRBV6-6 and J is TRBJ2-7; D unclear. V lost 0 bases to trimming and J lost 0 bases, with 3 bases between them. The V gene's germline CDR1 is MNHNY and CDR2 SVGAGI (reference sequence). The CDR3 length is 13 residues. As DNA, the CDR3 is TGTGCCAGCAGTTACTCGACCTCCTACGAGCAGTACTTC. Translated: CASSYSTSYEQYF.

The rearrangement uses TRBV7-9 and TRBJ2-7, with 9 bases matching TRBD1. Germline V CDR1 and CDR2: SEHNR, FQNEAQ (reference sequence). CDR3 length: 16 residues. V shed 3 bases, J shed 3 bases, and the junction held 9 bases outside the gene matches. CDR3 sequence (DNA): TGTGCCAGCAGCTTGCCTGGAGGGACAGGGTTCTACGAGCAGTACTTC. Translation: CASSLPGGTGFYEQYF.

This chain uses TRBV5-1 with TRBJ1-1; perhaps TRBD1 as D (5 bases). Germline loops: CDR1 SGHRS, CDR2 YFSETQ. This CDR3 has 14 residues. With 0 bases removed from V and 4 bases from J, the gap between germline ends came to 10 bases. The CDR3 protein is CASSLEGRVTEAFF. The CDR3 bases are TGCGCCAGCAGCTTGGAGGGGCGGGTCACTGAAGCTTTCTTT.

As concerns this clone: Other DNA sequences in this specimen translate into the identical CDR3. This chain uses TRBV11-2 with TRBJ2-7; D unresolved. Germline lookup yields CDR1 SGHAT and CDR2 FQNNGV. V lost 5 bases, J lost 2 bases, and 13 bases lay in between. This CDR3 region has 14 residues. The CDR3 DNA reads TGTGCCAGCAGCCTCGGCTTAGCAGCCTACGAGCAGTACTTC. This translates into CASSLGLAAYEQYF. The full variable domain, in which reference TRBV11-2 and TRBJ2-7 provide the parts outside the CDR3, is EAGVAQSPRYKIIEKRQSVAFWCNPISGHATLYWYQQILGQGPKLLIQFQNNGVVDDSQLPKDRFSAERLKGVDSTLKIQPAKLEDSAVYLCASSLGLAAYEQYFGPGTRLTVT.

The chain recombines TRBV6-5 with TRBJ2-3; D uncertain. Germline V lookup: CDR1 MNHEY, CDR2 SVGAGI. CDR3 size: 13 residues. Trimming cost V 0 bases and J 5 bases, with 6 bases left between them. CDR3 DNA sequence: TGTGCCAGCAGTTACTCCCGGGTAGATACGCAGTATTTT. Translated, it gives CASSYSRVDTQYF.

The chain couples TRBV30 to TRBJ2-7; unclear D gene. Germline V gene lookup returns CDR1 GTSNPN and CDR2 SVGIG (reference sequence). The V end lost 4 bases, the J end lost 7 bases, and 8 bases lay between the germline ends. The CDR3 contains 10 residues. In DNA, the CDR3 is TGTGCCTGGAACTCCGCAGAGCAGTACTTC. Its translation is CAWNSAEQYF.

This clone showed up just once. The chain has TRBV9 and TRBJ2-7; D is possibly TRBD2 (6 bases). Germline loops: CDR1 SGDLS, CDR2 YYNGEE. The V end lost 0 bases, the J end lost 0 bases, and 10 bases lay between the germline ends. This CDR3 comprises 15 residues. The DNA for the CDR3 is TGTGCCAGCAGCGTAGAGGCTAGCGTCTCCTACGAGCAGTACTTC. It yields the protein CASSVEASVSYEQYF.

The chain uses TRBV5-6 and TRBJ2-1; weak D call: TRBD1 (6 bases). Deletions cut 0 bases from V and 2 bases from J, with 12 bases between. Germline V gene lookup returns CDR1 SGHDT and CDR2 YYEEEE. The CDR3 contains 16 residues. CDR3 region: CASSLAEQGTYNEQFF. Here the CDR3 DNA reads TGTGCCAGCAGCTTGGCCGAACAGGGAACCTACAATGAGCAGTTCTTC.

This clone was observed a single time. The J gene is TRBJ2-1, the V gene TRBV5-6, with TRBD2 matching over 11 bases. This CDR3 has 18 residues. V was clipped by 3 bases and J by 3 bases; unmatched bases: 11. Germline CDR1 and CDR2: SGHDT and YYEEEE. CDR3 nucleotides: TGTGCCAGCAGCTGGGGACTAGCGGCCTTTGGGGTCTACAATGAGCAGTTCTTC. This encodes CASSWGLAAFGVYNEQFF.

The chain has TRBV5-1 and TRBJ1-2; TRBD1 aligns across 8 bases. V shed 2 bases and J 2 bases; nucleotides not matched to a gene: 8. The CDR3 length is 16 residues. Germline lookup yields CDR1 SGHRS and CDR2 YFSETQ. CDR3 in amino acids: CASSFGRAGGNYGYTF. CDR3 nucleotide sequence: TGCGCCAGCAGCTTTGGGAGGGCAGGGGGCAACTATGGCTACACCTTC.

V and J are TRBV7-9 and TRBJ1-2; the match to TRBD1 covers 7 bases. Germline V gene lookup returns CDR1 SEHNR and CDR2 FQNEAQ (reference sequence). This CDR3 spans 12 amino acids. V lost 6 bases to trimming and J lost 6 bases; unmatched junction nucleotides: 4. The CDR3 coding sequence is TGTGCCAGCAGTTCAGGGACAGATGGCTACACCTTC. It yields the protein CASSSGTDGYTF.